The sequence of this T cell receptor beta chain was determined in a study of shared clonotypes between healthy human individuals. Study overall: Donor ages ranged 18 to 49 years: a couple of women, a few men.

On sorted subsets, replicate PCRs used about 200 ng DNA, or 27,000 or so T cell genomes. TCRdb's table, derived via immunoSEQ multiplex PCR, lists solely in-frame clones and lacks some. Among about 2.4 million clones listed, over 85% were seen once. Each donor was a Caucasian adult residing in Nashville, Tennessee. The TCR originated in a man aged 18-30 years in good health. Some clones in this sample may be carry-over from other donors' samples. What was sequenced was naive CD4+ T cells from PBMCs. Subset reported: CD45RA+ positively selected.

The DNA of the CDR3 is TGTGCCAGCTCACCGCCGCGTTACAGACCGGACAGTAACTATGGCTACACCTTC. Translation gives CASSPPRYRPDSNYGYTF. The chain uses TRBV18 and TRBJ1-2, with a tentative D call TRBD1 (6 bases). Germline V gene lookup returns CDR1 KGHSH and CDR2 LQKENI. This CDR3 spans 18 amino acids. Trimming took 3 bases from V and 1 from J, leaving 21 bases between them. The full variable domain, with the rest looked up from reference TRBV18 and TRBJ1-2, is NAGVMQNPRHLVRRRGQEARLRCSPMKGHSHVYWYRQLPEEGLKFMVYLQKENIIDESGMPKERFSAEFPKEGPSILRIQQVVRGDSAAYFCASSPPRYRPDSNYGYTFGSGTRLTVV.